The 20 T cell receptor beta chains in this list originate from one sample, sequenced in a study of OX40 agonist ivuxolimab in advanced cancers. Profiling relied on immunoSEQ multiplex PCR, and the TCRdb table lists in-frame clones only, not all of them. The data contain about 18,000 clones, approximately 91% of them singletons. This sample comprised CD4+ or CD8+ T cells sorted from blood, obtained in a trial of the OX40 agonist ivuxolimab. These receptors came from an adult with an advanced solid tumor such as melanoma, head and neck, liver or kidney cancer.

The chain is built from TRBV4-3 and TRBJ1-6; maybe TRBD1 (6 bases). The germline V gene has CDR1 LGHNA and CDR2 YSLEER. The CDR3 spans 16 residues. Trimming cost V 4 bases and J 7 bases, with 17 bases left between them. This CDR3 reads CASSRWTVDRNSPLHF. The CDR3 DNA reads TGCGCCAGCAGCCGCTGGACAGTGGATCGCAATTCACCCCTCCACTTT.

V gene TRBV10-2 combines with J gene TRBJ2-1, with 8 bases lining up with TRBD2. Germline-derived CDR1 and CDR2 are WSHSY and SAAADI. J gave up 4 bases and V 3 bases, and 5 bases lay outside the gene matches. The length of the CDR3 is 15 residues. The CDR3 DNA sequence: TGCGCCAGCAGTGACGGTAGCGGGGCTTACAATGAGCAGTTCTTC. It translates to CASSDGSGAYNEQFF.

The rearrangement links TRBV18 to TRBJ2-5; 8 bases are a match to TRBD2. V was pared by 6 bases and J by 2 bases, with 11 bases of the junction left unmatched. Germline V gene data show CDR1 as KGHSH and CDR2 as LQKENI. CDR3 length: 16 amino acids. CDR3 amino acids: CASSPPGSGIQETQYF. CDR3 DNA: TGTGCCAGCTCCCCCCCGGGTAGCGGGATACAAGAGACCCAGTACTTC.

The V and J genes are TRBV19 and TRBJ2-3; 12 nucleotides align to TRBD2. Trimming cost V 3 bases and J 5 bases; bases outside gene matches: 0. Germline CDR1 is LNHDA and CDR2 is SQIVND (reference sequence). The CDR3 runs to 14 residues. As DNA, the CDR3 is TGTGCCAGTAGTATGGGACTAGCGGGAGATACGCAGTATTTT. It codes for CASSMGLAGDTQYF.

This clone occurred a few times. The DNA of the CDR3 is TGTGCCAGCAGCGCAGACACAGGGGCTGGAAACACCATATATTTT. Encoded protein: CASSADTGAGNTIYF. This sequence joins TRBV9 and TRBJ1-3; the match to TRBD1 covers 7 bases. Germline values: CDR1 SGDLS, CDR2 YYNGEE. The CDR3 runs 15 residues. V lost 3 bases, J lost 2 bases, and 5 bases stayed unmatched.

The gene calls are TRBV7-9 and TRBJ2-7; 11 bases line up with TRBD2. CDR1 and CDR2 (germline): SEHNR, FQNEAQ (reference sequence). V lost 5 bases and J lost 4; bases outside the gene matches: 7. The CDR3 has 15 residues. The CDR3 DNA reads as TGTGCCAGCAGCCCAACTAGCGGGAGCCAATACGAGCAGTACTTC. This codes for CASSPTSGSQYEQYF.

The rearrangement links TRBV19 to TRBJ1-1, with TRBD1 identical over 8 bases. The V and J ends lost 5 bases and 8 bases, in that order; junction bases with no gene match: 7. This CDR3 has 13 residues. CDR1 and CDR2 from the germline V gene are LNHDA and SQIVND (reference sequence). The CDR3 coding sequence is TGTGCCAGTAGTTACGGACAGGGCTCAGAAGCTTTCTTT. It encodes CASSYGQGSEAFF.

The table lists this clone with a count of one. The rearrangement joins TRBV30 to TRBJ1-2; possibly TRBD1 for D (6 bases). V was clipped by 8 bases and J by 4 bases, with 11 bases between them. From germline, CDR1 is GTSNPN and CDR2 SVGIG (reference sequence). The length of the CDR3 is 11 residues. CDR3 loop: CASWDIYGYTF. Written as DNA, the CDR3 is TGTGCCAGTTGGGACATCTATGGCTACACCTTC.

The chain employs TRBV4-2 and TRBJ1-4; unclear D gene. Germline lookup yields CDR1 LGHNA and CDR2 YNFKEQ. Between the trimmed V and J ends, which lost 0 bases and 0 bases, there was a span of 11 bases. The CDR3 totals 17 residues. This CDR3 is CASSQDPRPATNEKLFF. In DNA form, the CDR3 reads TGTGCCAGCAGCCAAGATCCCAGGCCTGCAACTAATGAAAAACTGTTTTTT.

This chain uses TRBV6-5 with TRBJ2-7; 7 bases line up with TRBD2. Trimming removed 5 bases from V and 5 bases from J; junction bases left unmatched: 9. CDR3 length: 14 residues. Germline-derived CDR1 and CDR2 are MNHEY and SVGAGI. As DNA, the CDR3 is TGTGCCAGCAGTCCCGGGACTACTTTCCACGAGCAGTACTTC. It is translated as CASSPGTTFHEQYF.

By proportion, this clone is medium-sized. The chain carries TRBV29-1 and TRBJ2-7; TRBD2 matches at 13 bases. V shed 7 bases, J shed 7 bases, and the junction held 4 bases outside the gene matches. Germline V gene sequence: CDR1 SQVTM, CDR2 ANQGSEA. This CDR3 spans 12 amino acids. The CDR3 DNA reads TGCAGCGGCATACTAGCGGGAGGGGAGCAGTACTTC. Translation gives CSGILAGGEQYF.

V and J are TRBV6-4 and TRBJ2-1, with a possible D match to TRBD2 (6 bases). The germline CDR1 and CDR2 sequences are MRHNA and SNTAGT. The CDR3 runs to 13 residues. With 4 bases removed from V and 5 bases from J, the gap between germline ends came to 9 bases. The CDR3 sequence: CASSGTIDNEQFF. The CDR3 nucleotides are TGTGCCAGCAGTGGGACTATAGACAATGAGCAGTTCTTC.

The CDR3 bases are TGTGCCAGCAGCCCGCGGGACAGGGAAGAGACCCAGTACTTC. This gives the protein CASSPRDREETQYF. The chain links TRBV5-6 to TRBJ2-5; 9 nucleotides align to TRBD1. V was clipped by 4 bases and J by 3 bases; unmatched bases: 4. Germline CDR1 is SGHDT and CDR2 is YYEEEE. The CDR3 extends over 14 amino acids.

The gene calls are TRBV27 and TRBJ1-5; no clear D. The CDR3 is 13 amino acids. Germline V gene sequence: CDR1 MNHEY, CDR2 SMNVEV (reference sequence). The V end lost 0 bases, the J end lost 1 base, and 1 base lay between the germline ends. CDR3 sequence (DNA): TGTGCCAGCAGTTTATCGAGCAATCAGCCCCAGCATTTT. Its protein product is CASSLSSNQPQHF.

The chain recombines TRBV15 with TRBJ1-1, with TRBD1 identical over 7 bases. Germline V gene lookup returns CDR1 LNHNV and CDR2 YYDKDF (reference sequence). The CDR3 is made up of 19 amino acids. Losses at the gene ends were 0 bases for V and 0 bases for J; bases not matched to a gene: 13. In nucleotides, the CDR3 is TGTGCCACCAGCAGAGATTTTCCCTTACAGGGGACATTGAACACTGAAGCTTTCTTT. Residues: CATSRDFPLQGTLNTEAFF.

The chain couples TRBV14 to TRBJ2-1; D gene uncertain. The CDR3 totals 11 residues. Germline CDR1 reads SGHDN; CDR2 reads FVKESK. With 2 bases removed from V and 5 bases from J, the gap between germline ends came to 1 base. CDR3 in DNA: TGTGCCAGCAGCCAAAACAATGAGCAGTTCTTC. Translating gives CASSQNNEQFF.

V usage is TRBV27 and J usage is TRBJ2-3; weak D call: TRBD2 (6 bases). Germline lookup yields CDR1 MNHEY and CDR2 SMNVEV (reference sequence). CDR3 length equals 12 residues. Trimming removed 3 bases at V and 8 bases at J, with 9 bases between. DNA for the CDR3: TGTGCCAGCAGTTTCGGGGGACGTACGCAGTATTTT. Residues: CASSFGGRTQYF.

V usage is TRBV27 and J usage is TRBJ2-5; perhaps TRBD2 as D (6 bases). Trimming shortened V by 5 bases and J by 1 base, and 14 bases separated the two germline ends. Germline V gives CDR1 MNHEY, CDR2 SMNVEV (reference sequence). CDR3 length: 15 amino acids. The CDR3 DNA is TGTGCCAGCAGTACTAGCAGAGAGGGCCAAGAGACCCAGTACTTC. Its protein is CASSTSREGQETQYF.

The table lists this clone with a count of one. The chain combines TRBV7-2 with TRBJ2-7, with 9 bases identical to TRBD2. Trimming at V came to 10 bases and at J to 6 bases, leaving 13 bases not matched to a gene. The CDR3 sequence is 14 residues long. The germline gives CDR1 SGHTA, CDR2 FQGNSA. The CDR3 sequence: CATSAGTSPIEQYF. Written as DNA, the CDR3 is TGTGCCACCTCCGCCGGGACTAGCCCTATCGAGCAGTACTTC.

V and J are TRBV13 and TRBJ2-7, with a tentative D call TRBD2 (5 bases). Trimming pared 5 bases from V and 4 bases from J, leaving 15 bases between. CDR1 and CDR2 (germline): PRHDT, FYEKMQ (reference sequence). This CDR3 has 14 residues. DNA for the CDR3: TGTGCCAGCAGCACCAGGACTCTATGGTACGAGCAGTACTTC. It yields the protein CASSTRTLWYEQYF.